This T cell receptor (beta chain) was retrieved from a study of cytomegalovirus exposure and HLA in healthy donors. This clone was detected once. The PCR was carried out with 60 Vbeta primers and 13 Jbeta primers. Per the original data handling: In a later analysis, the count reached 80 million or so unique TCR beta chains, with 10 million to 14 million shared. The table came from immunoSEQ multiplex PCR; TCRdb's copy has only in-frame clones and leaves some out. For V, J and clone size, that table is used; D and trimming come from the DNA. The sample lists 60,000 to 95,000 clones; roughly 84% were seen once. Germline assignment: CDR1 SGHTA and CDR2 FQGNSA. The CDR3 runs to 15 residues. After removal of 5 bases from V and 8 bases from J, the junction contained 13 bases not matched to a gene.

The chain links TRBV7-2 to TRBJ1-2, with 8 positions matching TRBD1. This receptor was taken from a man in his 70s in good health and CMV-seropositive. The sequencing sample was made of PBMCs. This chain's CDR3 is CASSLSQDRAVGYTF. The CDR3 nucleotides read TGTGCCAGCAGCCTCTCCCAGGACAGGGCCGTGGGCTACACCTTC.